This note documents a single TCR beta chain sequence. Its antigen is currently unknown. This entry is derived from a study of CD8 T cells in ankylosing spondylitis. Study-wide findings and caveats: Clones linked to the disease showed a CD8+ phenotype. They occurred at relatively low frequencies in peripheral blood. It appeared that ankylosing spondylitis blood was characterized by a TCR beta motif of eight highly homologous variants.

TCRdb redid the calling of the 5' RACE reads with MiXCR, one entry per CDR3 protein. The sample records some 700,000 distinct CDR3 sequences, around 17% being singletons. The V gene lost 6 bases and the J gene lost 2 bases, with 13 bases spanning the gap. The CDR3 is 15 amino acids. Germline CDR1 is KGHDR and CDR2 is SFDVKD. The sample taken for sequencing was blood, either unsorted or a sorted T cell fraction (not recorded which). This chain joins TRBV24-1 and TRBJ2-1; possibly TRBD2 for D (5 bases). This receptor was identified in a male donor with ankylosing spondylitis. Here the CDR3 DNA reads TGTGCCACCAGTTCCTGGGGAGCCCCCTACAATGAGCAGTTCTTC. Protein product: CATSSWGAPYNEQFF.